This section outlines one TCR beta chain sequence together with its context. The sample is drawn from a study of OX40 agonist ivuxolimab in advanced cancers. Across the whole study: Patients were given ivuxolimab, an antibody that agonizes OX40 (CD134).

Germline V gene sequence: CDR1 SQVTM, CDR2 ANQGSEA. The CDR3 runs to 14 residues. Trimming took 3 bases from V and 4 from J, leaving 13 bases between them. If patients had autoimmune disease history or systemic immunosuppression, they were excluded. The protocol was immunoSEQ multiplex PCR, while the TCRdb copy is restricted to in-frame clones and leaves out a portion. The repertoire holds about 72,000 clones, with about 88% as singletons. This chain uses TRBV29-1 with TRBJ1-3, with unresolved D. Sequencing used CD4+ or CD8+ T cells sorted from blood, obtained in a trial of the OX40 agonist ivuxolimab. This receptor was taken from an adult with an advanced solid tumor such as melanoma, head and neck, liver or kidney cancer. The CDR3 DNA reads as TGCAGCGTTGAGCGGGGTACGGGGGGAAACACCATATATTTT. Residues: CSVERGTGGNTIYF.